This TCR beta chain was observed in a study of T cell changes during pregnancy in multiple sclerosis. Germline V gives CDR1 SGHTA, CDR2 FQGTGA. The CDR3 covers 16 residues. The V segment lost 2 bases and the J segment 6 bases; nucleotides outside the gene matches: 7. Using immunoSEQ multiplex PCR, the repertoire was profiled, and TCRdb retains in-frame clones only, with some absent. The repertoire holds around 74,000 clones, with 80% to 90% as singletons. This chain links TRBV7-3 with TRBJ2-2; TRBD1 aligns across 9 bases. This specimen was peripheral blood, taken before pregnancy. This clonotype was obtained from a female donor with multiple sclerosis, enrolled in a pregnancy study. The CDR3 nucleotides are TGTGCCAGCAGCTTAGTTAACAGGGGGCAGCCCGGGGAGCTGTTTTTT. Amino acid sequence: CASSLVNRGQPGELFF.